What follows are 15 T cell receptor beta chains derived from one specimen sequenced in a study of blood T cells in healthy people across ages. Together with a sample-barcoded 5' primer, a J-beta primer mix was included in a second PCR lasting about 6 to 12 cycles. TCRdb independently ran MiXCR on the 5' RACE reads; one entry per CDR3 protein. The sample lists 1.2 million to 1.5 million distinct CDR3 sequences, roughly 64% occurring once. Sequenced sample: blood. The receptors originated from a man younger than 35 in good health.

V and J are TRBV6-2 or TRBV6-3 and TRBJ1-1; D is possibly TRBD1 (5 bases). The germline V gene encodes CDR1 MNHEY and CDR2 SVGEGT. This CDR3 contains 14 residues. Trimming removed 10 bases from V and 3 bases from J, with 18 bases in between. The CDR3 DNA reads as TGTGCCACCCGATTAAATAGGGGACACACTGAAGCTTTCTTT. This codes for CATRLNRGHTEAFF.

This clonotype was recorded a few times. The CDR3 DNA reads as TGTGCCATCAGCGGACAGGGACTAGCGGGATACAATGAGCAGTTCTTC. Its translation is CAISGQGLAGYNEQFF. V gene TRBV10-3 combines with J gene TRBJ2-1, with TRBD2 identical over 13 bases. Germline CDR1 and CDR2: ENHRY and SYGVKD. The CDR3 contains 16 residues. V shed 6 bases and J 4 bases; nucleotides not matched to a gene: 6.

The V call is TRBV12-3 or TRBV12-4, the J call TRBJ1-2, with D perhaps matching TRBD1 (5 bases). This CDR3 has 14 residues. V gave up 5 bases and J gave up 0 bases, with 10 bases separating them. This CDR3 reads CASSETDTNYGYTF. DNA for the CDR3: TGTGCCAGCAGTGAGACGGACACTAACTATGGCTACACCTTC.

This chain links TRBV29-1 with TRBJ2-3; 15 nucleotides align to TRBD2. CDR3 length: 15 amino acids. Germline V gene data show CDR1 as SQVTM and CDR2 as ANQGSEA. After removal of 6 bases from V and 6 bases from J, the junction contained 7 bases not matched to a gene. The CDR3: CSVDGTSGRRDTQYF. For the CDR3, the DNA is TGCAGCGTCGATGGGACTAGCGGGAGGAGGGATACGCAGTATTTT.

This clonotype was seen a handful of times. Germline and junction disagree at one end, which may indicate a read error. The genes are TRBV4-1 and TRBJ2-7, with a possible D match to TRBD2 (5 bases). Germline loops: CDR1 MGHRA, CDR2 YSYEKL. The CDR3 has 14 amino acids. CDR3 nucleotide sequence: TGCGCCAGCAGCGAAGAGGACTGGTACTACGAGCAGTACTTC. It translates to CASSEEDWYYEQYF.

CDR3 DNA sequence: TGCAGCGTTGACGACAGGGGGGCGAGCACAGATACGCAGTATTTT. It codes for CSVDDRGASTDTQYF. The chain combines TRBV29-1 with TRBJ2-3; the match to TRBD1 covers 9 bases. Germline V gene sequence: CDR1 SQVTM, CDR2 ANQGSEA. This CDR3 is built from 15 residues. J gave up 0 bases and V 3 bases, and 4 bases lay outside the gene matches.

The rearrangement joins TRBV15 to TRBJ2-1; TRBD1 agrees at 12 bases. V gave up 6 bases and J gave up 9 bases; unmatched junction bases: 6. Germline V gene sequence: CDR1 LNHNV, CDR2 YYDKDF (reference sequence). The length of the CDR3 is 14 residues. CDR3 nucleotides: TGTGCCACCAGTAGGGACAGGGGGCTCAGTGAGCAGTTCTTC. It codes for CATSRDRGLSEQFF.

This clonotype was found a few times. The V call is TRBV4-1, the J call TRBJ2-3, with D possibly called TRBD1 or TRBD2 (5 bases each). The V end was cut by 4 bases, the J end by 4 bases, with 15 bases between. From germline, CDR1 is MGHRA and CDR2 YSYEKL. The CDR3 spans 15 residues. The CDR3 region is CASSRDGQGSDTQYF. CDR3 nucleotides: TGCGCCAGCAGCCGGGACGGGCAGGGTTCAGATACGCAGTATTTT.

This sequence joins TRBV7-6 and TRBJ2-1; D possibly corresponds to TRBD2 (7 bases). This CDR3 has 14 amino acids. Trimming took 0 bases from V and 9 from J, leaving 12 bases between them. Germline CDR1 SGHVS, CDR2 FNYEAQ. In DNA form, the CDR3 reads TGTGCCAGCAGCTTAGCGAGGGGGGGCCCTGAGCAGTTCTTC. Protein sequence: CASSLARGGPEQFF.

This sequence joins TRBV4-1 and TRBJ1-2, with 7 bases matching TRBD1. V gave up 0 bases and J gave up 6 bases; unmatched junction bases: 4. In germline, CDR1 is MGHRA, CDR2 YSYEKL. The CDR3 has 14 amino acids. CDR3 DNA sequence: TGCGCCAGCAGCCAAGAAAACAGGGGTGATGGCTACACCTTC. This codes for CASSQENRGDGYTF.

The chain employs TRBV28 and TRBJ2-7; maybe TRBD1 (6 bases). This CDR3 region has 15 residues. CDR1 MDHEN and CDR2 SYDVKM come from the germline V gene. Trimming cost V 5 bases and J 1 base, with 15 bases left between them. The CDR3 region is CASSPPGDSSYEQYF. CDR3 nucleotides: TGTGCCAGCAGTCCCCCAGGGGATTCGTCCTACGAGCAGTACTTC.

This clonotype was counted between two and nine times. The chain has TRBV25-1 and TRBJ2-5, with D unresolved. The CDR3 runs to 13 residues. Trimming took off 4 bases at V and 2 bases at J, with 8 bases between the two ends. Germline values: CDR1 MGHDK, CDR2 SYGVNS. Written as DNA, the CDR3 is TGTGCCAGCAGTGCGAGGTATCAAGAGACCCAGTACTTC. Amino acid sequence: CASSARYQETQYF.

The V gene is TRBV14, the J gene TRBJ2-7, with D perhaps TRBD1 (7 bases). CDR1 SGHDN and CDR2 FVKESK come from the germline V gene. Trimming took off 2 bases at V and 4 bases at J, with 15 bases between the two ends. The CDR3 contains 15 residues. CDR3 sequence reads: CASSQIPGGRYEQYF. The CDR3 DNA reads as TGTGCCAGCAGCCAAATCCCAGGGGGGCGGTACGAGCAGTACTTC.

The genes are TRBV7-6 and TRBJ2-3; unclear D gene. Germline CDR1 and CDR2: SGHVS and FNYEAQ. The V and J ends lost 3 bases and 4 bases respectively, with 11 bases between them. There are 14 residues in the CDR3. The CDR3 DNA follows: TGTGCCAGCAGCTTGGAAAGGGCCGCAGATACGCAGTATTTT. Translating gives CASSLERAADTQYF.

J is TRBJ2-1 and V is TRBV7-2; D is perhaps TRBD1 or TRBD2 (5 bases each). Germline CDR1 is SGHTA and CDR2 is FQGNSA. V was cut by 0 bases and J by 10 bases, with 13 bases left in between. This CDR3 region has 14 residues. The CDR3, as DNA: TGTGCCAGCAGCTTAGCGGGGGATGTTTACGAGCAGTTCTTC. This codes for CASSLAGDVYEQFF. Looking up the rest from reference TRBV7-2 and TRBJ2-1 gives the full variable domain: GAGVSQSPSNKVTEKGKDVELRCDPISGHTALYWYRQSLGQGLEFLIYFQGNSAPDKSGLPSDRFSAERTGGSVSTLTIQRTQQEDSAVYLCASSLAGDVYEQFFGPGTRLTVL.